This TCR beta chain originates from a study of T cell changes during pregnancy in multiple sclerosis. Trimming took 6 bases from V and 2 from J, leaving 14 bases between them. The length of the CDR3 is 15 residues. Germline V gene data show CDR1 as ENHRY and CDR2 as SYGVKD. Profiled with immunoSEQ multiplex PCR; TCRdb holds only in-frame clones, not every one. The table has tens of thousands of clones, approximately 93% seen once. The source material was peripheral blood, sampled after pregnancy. The clonotype comes from a female donor with multiple sclerosis, enrolled in a pregnancy study. The chain has TRBV10-3 and TRBJ2-1, with a weak D call TRBD2 (6 bases). CDR3 loop: CAISISGPTYNEQFF. CDR3 sequence (DNA): TGTGCCATCAGCATAAGCGGGCCTACCTACAATGAGCAGTTCTTC.